Sequencing of this TCR beta chain was carried out in a study of T-cell memory formation after mild COVID-19. Study in general: Across donors, TCR clusters were largely donor specific.

Findings of the study overall: The appearance of some responding clones in pre-infection memory suggested that cross-reactive memory joined. While clones contracting from day 15 to 85 were balanced between CD4 and CD8, later expanders leaned CD4+.

Germline CDR1 is SGHRS and CDR2 is YFSETQ. This CDR3 comprises 15 residues. Trimming at V came to 6 bases and at J to 4 bases, leaving 10 bases not matched to a gene. TCRdb reanalysed the 5' RACE reads using MiXCR and keeps one entry per CDR3 protein. Of about 560,000 distinct CDR3 sequences in the sample, about 18% were seen once. The sample holds a few counts of this clonotype. No antigen is known for it. The sequenced material came from PBMCs or a T cell subset sorted from them (not recorded which). The rearrangement uses TRBV5-1 and TRBJ2-1; 7 nucleotides agree with TRBD2. The sequence was obtained from an adult woman who had mild COVID-19 (a few samples of this study predate the infection). Cell type and time point are not known. The CDR3 is CASTLAGNEYNEQFF. DNA of the CDR3: TGCGCCAGCACCTTAGCGGGCAACGAGTACAATGAGCAGTTCTTC. The full variable domain, with the rest looked up from reference TRBV5-1 and TRBJ2-1, is KAGVTQTPRYLIKTRGQQVTLSCSPISGHRSVSWYQQTPGQGLQFLFEYFSETQRNKGNFPGRFSGRQFSNSRSEMNVSTLELGDSALYLCASTLAGNEYNEQFFGPGTRLTVL.